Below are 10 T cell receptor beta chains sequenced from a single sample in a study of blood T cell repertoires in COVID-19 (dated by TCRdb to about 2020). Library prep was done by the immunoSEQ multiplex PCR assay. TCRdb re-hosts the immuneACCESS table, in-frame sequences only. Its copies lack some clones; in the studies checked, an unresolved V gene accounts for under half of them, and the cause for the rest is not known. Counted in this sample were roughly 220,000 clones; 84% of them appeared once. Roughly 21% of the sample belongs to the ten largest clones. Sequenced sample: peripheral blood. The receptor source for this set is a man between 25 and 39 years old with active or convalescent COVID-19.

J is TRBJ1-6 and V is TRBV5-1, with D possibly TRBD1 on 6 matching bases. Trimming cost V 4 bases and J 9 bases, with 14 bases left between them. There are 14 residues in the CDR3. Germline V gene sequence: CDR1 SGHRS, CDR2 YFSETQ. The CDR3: CASSGVQGVSPLHF. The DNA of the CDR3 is TGCGCCAGCAGCGGTGTACAGGGAGTTTCACCCCTCCACTTT. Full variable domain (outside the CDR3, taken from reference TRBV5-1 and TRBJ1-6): KAGVTQTPRYLIKTRGQQVTLSCSPISGHRSVSWYQQTPGQGLQFLFEYFSETQRNKGNFPGRFSGRQFSNSRSEMNVSTLELGDSALYLCASSGVQGVSPLHFGNGTRLTVT.

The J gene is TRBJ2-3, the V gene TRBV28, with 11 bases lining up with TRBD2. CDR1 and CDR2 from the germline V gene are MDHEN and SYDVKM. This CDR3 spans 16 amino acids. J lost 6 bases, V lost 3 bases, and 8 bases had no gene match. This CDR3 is CASSFELAGGGDTQYF. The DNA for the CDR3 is TGTGCCAGCAGTTTTGAGCTAGCGGGAGGTGGGGATACGCAGTATTTT.

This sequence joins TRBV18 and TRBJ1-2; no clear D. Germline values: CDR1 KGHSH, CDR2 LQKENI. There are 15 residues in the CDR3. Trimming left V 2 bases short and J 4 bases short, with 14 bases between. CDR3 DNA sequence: TGTGCCAGCTCACCAAGGGCTAGGGAGTCCTATGGCTACACCTTC. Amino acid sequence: CASSPRARESYGYTF.

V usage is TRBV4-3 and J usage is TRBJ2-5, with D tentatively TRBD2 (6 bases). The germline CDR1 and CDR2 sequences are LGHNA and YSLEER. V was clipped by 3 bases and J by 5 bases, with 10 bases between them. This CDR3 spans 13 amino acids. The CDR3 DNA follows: TGCGCCAGCAGCCAGGGGAGGTTGGAGACCCAGTACTTC. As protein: CASSQGRLETQYF.

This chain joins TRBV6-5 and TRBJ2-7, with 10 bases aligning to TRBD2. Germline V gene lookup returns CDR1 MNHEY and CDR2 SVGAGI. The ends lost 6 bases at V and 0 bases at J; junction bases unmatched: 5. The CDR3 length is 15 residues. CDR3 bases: TGTGCCAGCAGAATAGCGGGAGGCCGCTCCTACGAGCAGTACTTC. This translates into CASRIAGGRSYEQYF.

The CDR3 nucleotides read TGTGCCAGCAGCTTAGCGCCCGGACAGGACACCACCTTC. This sequence encodes CASSLAPGQDTTF. The rearrangement uses TRBV7-9 and TRBJ1-2; 7 bases are a match to TRBD1. The CDR3 runs 13 residues. V was clipped by 0 bases and J by 13 bases; unmatched bases: 8. CDR1 SEHNR and CDR2 FQNEAQ come from the germline V gene (reference sequence).

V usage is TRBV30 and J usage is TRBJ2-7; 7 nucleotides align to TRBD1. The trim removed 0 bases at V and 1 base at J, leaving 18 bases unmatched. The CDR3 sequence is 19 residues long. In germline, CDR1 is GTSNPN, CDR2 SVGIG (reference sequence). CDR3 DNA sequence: TGTGCCTGGAGTGTAAGGGACAGTTCAGTGTCAAGGGGTTCCTACGAGCAGTACTTC. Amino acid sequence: CAWSVRDSSVSRGSYEQYF. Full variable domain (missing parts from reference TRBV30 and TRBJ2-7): SQTIHQWPATLVQPVGSPLSLECTVEGTSNPNLYWYRQAAGRGLQLLFYSVGIGQISSEVPQNLSASRPQDRQFILSSKKLLLSDSGFYLCAWSVRDSSVSRGSYEQYFGPGTRLTVT.

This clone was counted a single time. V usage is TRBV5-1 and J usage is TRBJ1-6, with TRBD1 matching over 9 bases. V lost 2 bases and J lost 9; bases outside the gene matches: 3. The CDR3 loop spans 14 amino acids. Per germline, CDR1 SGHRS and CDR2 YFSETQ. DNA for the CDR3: TGCGCCAGCAGCTTCGACAGGGGGTCTTCACCCCTCCACTTT. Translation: CASSFDRGSSPLHF.

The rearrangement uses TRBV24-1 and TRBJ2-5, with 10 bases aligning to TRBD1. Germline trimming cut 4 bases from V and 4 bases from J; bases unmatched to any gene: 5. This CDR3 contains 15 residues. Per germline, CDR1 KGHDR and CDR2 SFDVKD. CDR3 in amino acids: CATSDRGQGIETQYF. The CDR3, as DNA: TGTGCCACCAGTGACAGGGGACAGGGGATAGAGACCCAGTACTTC.

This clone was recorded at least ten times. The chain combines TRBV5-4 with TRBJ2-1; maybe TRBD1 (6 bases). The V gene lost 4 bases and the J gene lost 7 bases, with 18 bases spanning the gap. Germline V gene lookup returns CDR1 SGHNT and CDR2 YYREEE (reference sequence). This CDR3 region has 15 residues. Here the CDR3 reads CASSPVQGLTNEQFF. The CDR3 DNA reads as TGTGCCAGCAGCCCCGTCCAGGGGCTTACGAATGAGCAGTTCTTC.